This T cell receptor beta chain was captured in a study of blood T cells in healthy people across ages. Background on the study: Researchers report that template switching captured about one barcoded beta molecule per two T cells. Study observations and caveats: More naive CD4+ cells and higher diversity marked long-lived donors relative to aged donors. It was not possible, with unsorted PBMCs, to conclusively compare naive and antigen-experienced cells.

A second PCR, run for about 7 to 11 cycles, used a sample-barcoded 5' primer plus a J-beta primer mix. TCRdb redid the calling of the 5' RACE reads with MiXCR, one entry per CDR3 protein. This table holds about 680,000 distinct CDR3 sequences, 49% found once. There are 11 residues in the CDR3. Per germline, CDR1 GTSNPN and CDR2 SVGIG (reference sequence). Concerning this clonotype: What it binds is not known.

The chain links TRBV30 to TRBJ1-2; a possible D gene is TRBD1 (6 bases). This sequence originates from a woman aged 60 to 75 in good health. Sequencing was performed on blood. In nucleotides, the CDR3 is TGTGCGGGGGCGGTGAACTATGGCTACACCTTC. Protein product: CAGAVNYGYTF.